This T cell receptor (beta chain) stems from a study of T cells in Graves' hyperthyroidism and ophthalmopathy. Many counts were recorded for this clonotype. V gave up 10 bases and J gave up 1 base; unmatched junction bases: 12. From germline, CDR1 is LNHDA and CDR2 SQIVND (reference sequence). The CDR3 is made up of 16 amino acids. The CDR3 regions of TCR beta were amplified from RNA transcripts. The primer set for the first-round RT-PCR of the TCR CDR3 was HTBI. TCRdb independently ran MiXCR on the multiplex PCR reads; one entry per CDR3 protein. The sample yields 600,000 to 800,000 distinct CDR3 sequences, roughly a third seen once.

The sequenced sample consisted of blood. This chain joins TRBV19 and TRBJ1-1; 10 nucleotides match TRBD1. The sequence came from a woman aged 40 to 49 with Graves' hyperthyroidism. Here the CDR3 reads CATSGTGVLKNTEAFF. As DNA, the CDR3 is TGTGCCACCTCGGGGACAGGGGTGTTGAAGAACACTGAAGCTTTCTTT.